This entry lists 5 T cell receptor beta chains sequenced from one sample in a study of identical twins. MiXCR, applied by TCRdb to the 5' RACE reads, yields one record per CDR3 protein. The table lists 1.5 million to 2 million distinct CDR3 sequences, roughly 35% of them singletons. Material for sequencing was cord blood. Source of these receptors: a newborn girl in good health.

In its sample, this clonotype was seen a few times. The V call is TRBV4-2, the J call TRBJ2-7, with TRBD1 as a possible D gene (5 bases). V dropped 1 base and J dropped 6 bases, with 19 bases sitting between them. Germline CDR1 LGHNA, CDR2 YNFKEQ. The CDR3 has 16 amino acids. The CDR3 region has the DNA TGTGCCAGCAGCCAAGGGTACAGGACCCATGTCTCCGAGCAGTACTTC. This gives the protein CASSQGYRTHVSEQYF.

This clonotype has only a few counts. The V call is TRBV6-5, the J call TRBJ1-4, with TRBD1 as a possible D gene (5 bases). Germline CDR1 MNHEY, CDR2 SVGAGI. The V and J ends lost 6 bases and 8 bases respectively, with 16 bases between them. This CDR3 region has 14 residues. CDR3 sequence: CASRRQRPAEKLFF. The CDR3, as DNA: TGTGCCAGCAGACGACAGAGGCCGGCCGAAAAACTGTTTTTT.

In its sample, this clonotype was seen many times. The rearrangement uses TRBV12-3 or TRBV12-4 and TRBJ2-1; D remains ambiguous. The CDR3 loop spans 13 amino acids. V was clipped by 0 bases and J by 3 bases, with 3 bases between them. The CDR3, as DNA: TGTGCCAGCAGTTTAGCGCACTACAATGAGCAGTTCTTC. This codes for CASSLAHYNEQFF.

V and J are TRBV13 and TRBJ1-1; 10 bases agree with TRBD1. Germline CDR1 PRHDT, CDR2 FYEKMQ (reference sequence). Losses at the gene ends were 4 bases for V and 4 bases for J; bases not matched to a gene: 3. This CDR3 region has 14 residues. DNA of the CDR3: TGTGCCAGCAGCTCTCGGACAGGGGGCACTGAAGCTTTCTTT. It codes for CASSSRTGGTEAFF.

This clonotype was observed a few times. The chain employs TRBV29-1 and TRBJ2-1; 8 bases agree with TRBD2. V dropped 5 bases and J dropped 2; count of bases not matched to a gene: 5. Germline V gene lookup returns CDR1 SQVTM and CDR2 ANQGSEA. This CDR3 comprises 14 residues. CDR3: CSVRAGGTYNEQFF. CDR3 in DNA: TGCAGCGTTCGGGCGGGAGGTACCTACAATGAGCAGTTCTTC.